In this sample, the clone carrying this T cell receptor beta chain turned up a few times. The antigen is undetermined. The V end was cut by 0 bases, the J end by 4 bases, with 13 bases between. From germline, CDR1 is SGHRS and CDR2 YFSETQ. The CDR3 loop spans 15 amino acids. The data were obtained in a study of T-cell memory formation after mild COVID-19. Study information: In these data, TCR clusters were largely donor specific. Overall study findings and caveats: Shrinking CD4+ clones were chiefly CM and EM; CD8+ ones were chiefly EMRA. Some clones that responded turned up in pre-infection memory, which suggests that cross-reactive memory joined in.

The authors produced TCR alpha and TCR beta cDNA libraries with sample barcodes and UMIs by 5'RACE using constant-segment primers. MiXCR was run by TCRdb on the 5' RACE reads, yielding one entry per CDR3 protein. Of about 180,000 distinct CDR3 sequences in the sample, 16% were seen once. This clonotype originated in an adult woman who had mild COVID-19 (a few samples of this study predate the infection). Cell type and time point are not known. The source material was PBMCs or a T cell subset sorted from them (not recorded which). V usage is TRBV5-1 and J usage is TRBJ1-1; D gene ambiguous. The CDR3 bases are TGCGCCAGCAGCTTGGGTCGGAGCCAAGTCACTGAAGCTTTCTTT. Its protein product is CASSLGRSQVTEAFF.